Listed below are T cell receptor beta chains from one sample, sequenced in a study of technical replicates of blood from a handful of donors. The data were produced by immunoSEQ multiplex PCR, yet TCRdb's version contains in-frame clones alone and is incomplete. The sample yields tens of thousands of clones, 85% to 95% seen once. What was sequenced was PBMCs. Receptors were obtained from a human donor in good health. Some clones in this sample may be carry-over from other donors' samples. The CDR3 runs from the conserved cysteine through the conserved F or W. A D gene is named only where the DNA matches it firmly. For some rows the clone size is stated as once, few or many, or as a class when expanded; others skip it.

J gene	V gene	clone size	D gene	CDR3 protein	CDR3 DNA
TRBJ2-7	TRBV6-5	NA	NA	CASSYGGVPYEQYF	TGTGCCAGCAGTTACGGAGGGGTCCCCTACGAGCAGTACTTC
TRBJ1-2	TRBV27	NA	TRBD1	CASSVRQGAGHGDGYTF	TGTGCCAGCAGCGTCCGACAGGGGGCCGGTCACGGCGATGGCTACACCTTC
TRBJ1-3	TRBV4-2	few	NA	CASSGPSGNTIYF	TGTGCCAGCAGTGGGCCCTCTGGAAACACCATATATTTT
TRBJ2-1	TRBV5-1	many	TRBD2	CASSPAGGYNEQFF	TGCGCCAGCAGCCCGGCGGGAGGGTACAATGAGCAGTTCTTC
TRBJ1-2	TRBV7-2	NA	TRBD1	CASSSSGTGGAKGSGYTF	TGTGCCAGCAGCTCCTCTGGGACAGGGGGCGCAAAAGGGTCTGGCTACACCTTC
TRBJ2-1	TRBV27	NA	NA	CASSPDRGYNEQFF	TGTGCCAGCAGTCCGGACCGGGGCTACAATGAGCAGTTCTTC
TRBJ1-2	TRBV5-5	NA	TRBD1	CASSSTGTPNGYTF	TGTGCCAGCAGCTCGACAGGGACTCCAAATGGCTACACCTTC
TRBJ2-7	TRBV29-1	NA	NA	CSVILDSYYEQYF	TGCAGCGTAATATTGGACAGTTACTACGAGCAGTACTTC
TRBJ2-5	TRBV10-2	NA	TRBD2	CASSESSGYQETQYF	TGCGCCAGCAGTGAGTCTAGCGGGTACCAAGAGACCCAGTACTTC
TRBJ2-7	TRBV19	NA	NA	CASSTTGLSYEQYF	TGTGCCAGTAGTACGACAGGTCTCTCCTACGAGCAGTACTTC
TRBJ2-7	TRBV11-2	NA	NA	CASSLGGSSYEQYF	TGTGCCAGCAGCTTAGGCGGTAGCTCCTACGAGCAGTACTTC
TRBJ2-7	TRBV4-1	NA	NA	CASSQDAVVGVTIYEQYF	TGCGCCAGCAGCCAAGATGCGGTGGTAGGGGTAACGATCTACGAGCAGTACTTC
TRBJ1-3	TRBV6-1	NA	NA	CASNAGASSGNTIYF	TGTGCCAGCAACGCAGGGGCGAGCTCTGGAAACACCATATATTTT
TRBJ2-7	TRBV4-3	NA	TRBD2	CASSQDWSGRPYEQYF	TGCGCCAGCAGCCAAGATTGGAGCGGGAGGCCCTACGAGCAGTACTTC